These 22 T cell receptor beta chains originate from one sample sequenced in a study of T cells in Graves' hyperthyroidism and ophthalmopathy. RNA transcripts were the template for amplifying TCR beta CDR3 regions. The HTBI primer set was used in a first-round RT-PCR of the TCR CDR3. TCRdb independently ran MiXCR on the multiplex PCR reads; one entry per CDR3 protein. The sample lists under 550,000 distinct CDR3 sequences, nearly 20% occurring once. The sequencing input was blood. The receptors here all came from a man between 40 and 49 years old with Graves' ophthalmopathy.

This clonotype was recorded many times. The chain uses TRBV6-1 and TRBJ1-2; 8 bases are a match to TRBD1. This CDR3 region has 13 residues. Trimming took 8 bases from V and 8 from J; bases not matched to a gene: 10. The V gene's germline CDR1 is MNHNS and CDR2 SASEGT. CDR3 region: CASGELRGQGYTF. CDR3 bases: TGTGCCAGCGGAGAACTCAGGGGGCAAGGCTACACCTTC.

This clonotype showed up many times. J is TRBJ1-1 and V is TRBV7-2; D is possibly TRBD1 (6 bases). The CDR3 spans 14 residues. Germline CDR1 SGHTA, CDR2 FQGNSA. Trimming took off 6 bases at V and 4 bases at J, with 15 bases between the two ends. DNA of the CDR3: TGTGCCAGCAGTTCCTACAGGGTTGGCACTGAAGCTTTCTTT. It translates to CASSSYRVGTEAFF.

This clonotype came up a few times. This rearrangement joins TRBV12-3 or TRBV12-4 to TRBJ2-2; 10 bases agree with TRBD2. This CDR3 has 16 amino acids. V was pared by 8 bases and J by 7 bases, with 13 bases of the junction left unmatched. DNA for the CDR3: TGTGCCAGCGCCATAGGGGTAGCGGGGGGAGACGGGGAGCTGTTTTTT. Its protein is CASAIGVAGGDGELFF.

In this sample, this clonotype turned up many times. The V call is TRBV27, the J call TRBJ1-6, with 8 positions matching TRBD1. CDR3 length: 14 residues. Germline CDR1 is MNHEY and CDR2 is SMNVEV (reference sequence). J was trimmed by 9 bases and V by 4 bases; bases with no gene match: 5. CDR3 coding DNA: TGTGCCAGCAGTTCCCGGGACAGGTCTTCACCCCTCCACTTT. Translated: CASSSRDRSSPLHF.

For this clonotype: The final CDR3 position lacks the conserved phenylalanine or tryptophan, pointing to a likely read error. The CDR3 region has the DNA TGCGCCAGCAGCTCTGGGCTAGCGGGATCCTACGAGCAGTACCTC. Residues: CASSSGLAGSYEQYL. The rearrangement joins TRBV5-1 to TRBJ2-7; 9 bases match TRBD2. V lost 3 bases to trimming and J lost 1 base; unmatched junction nucleotides: 5. The germline V gene encodes CDR1 SGHRS and CDR2 YFSETQ. The CDR3 consists of 15 residues.

J is TRBJ2-5 and V is TRBV6-1; the D gene is possibly TRBD1 (7 bases). This CDR3 contains 13 residues. Trimming removed 5 bases at V and 4 bases at J, with 11 bases between. Germline CDR1 is MNHNS and CDR2 is SASEGT. This CDR3 reads CASSPRGAETQYF. Written as DNA, the CDR3 is TGTGCCAGCAGTCCCAGGGGGGCAGAGACCCAGTACTTC.

The chain recombines TRBV30 with TRBJ2-7; D uncertain. Trimming stripped 1 base from V and 3 bases from J, with 13 bases between. The CDR3 sequence is 14 residues long. In germline, CDR1 is GTSNPN, CDR2 SVGIG (reference sequence). CDR3 in amino acids: CAWSGGGRYYEQYF. For the CDR3, the DNA is TGTGCCTGGAGTGGTGGCGGCAGATACTACGAGCAGTACTTC.

The chain is built from TRBV10-3 and TRBJ2-3, with a weak D call TRBD2 (6 bases). This CDR3 is built from 11 residues. The germline gives CDR1 ENHRY, CDR2 SYGVKD. Written as DNA, the CDR3 is TGTGTTTGGGGGGAGTCCGCTACGCAGTATTTT. This translates into CVWGESATQYF.

This clonotype was recorded at least ten times. V usage is TRBV5-1 and J usage is TRBJ2-7; D might be TRBD2 (6 bases). Germline assignment: CDR1 SGHRS and CDR2 YFSETQ. The CDR3 has 15 residues. Trimming left V 2 bases short and J 1 base short, with 13 bases between. The CDR3 spells CASSFGGNPSYEQYF. The CDR3 bases are TGCGCCAGCAGCTTTGGAGGGAATCCTTCCTACGAGCAGTACTTC.

J is TRBJ2-5 and V is TRBV6-6; D may be TRBD2 (6 bases). The CDR3 spans 14 residues. V lost 2 bases to trimming and J lost 3 bases, with 10 bases between them. In germline, CDR1 is MNHNY, CDR2 SVGAGI (reference sequence). CDR3 sequence reads: CASSYGTGEETQYF. The CDR3, as DNA: TGTGCCAGCAGTTACGGGACTGGAGAAGAGACCCAGTACTTC.

This clonotype has at least ten counts. This chain connects TRBV5-1 to TRBJ1-1; a possible D gene is TRBD1 (6 bases). Trimming left V 4 bases short and J 6 bases short, with 16 bases between. The CDR3 totals 14 residues. From germline, CDR1 is SGHRS and CDR2 YFSETQ. The CDR3 sequence is CASSGGGGVAEAFF. The CDR3 region has the DNA TGCGCCAGCAGCGGAGGAGGGGGAGTAGCTGAAGCTTTCTTT.

The chain recombines TRBV2 with TRBJ1-5; no clear D gene. The CDR3 contains 13 residues. V was clipped by 0 bases and J by 7 bases, with 7 bases between them. The germline V gene encodes CDR1 SNHLY and CDR2 FYNNEI. The CDR3 nucleotides read TGTGCCAGCAGTGAAGCCGGGCAACAGCCCCAGCATTTT. Amino acid sequence: CASSEAGQQPQHF.

Ten or more counts support this clonotype. The chain is built from TRBV28 and TRBJ2-7, with 7 bases matching TRBD1. Per the germline V gene, CDR1 is MDHEN and CDR2 is SYDVKM. Unmatched junction bases numbered 6, after V lost 6 bases and J lost 4 bases. The CDR3 runs 13 residues. The DNA of the CDR3 is TGTGCCAGCAGCGACAGGGTAGGGTACGAGCAGTACTTC. Translation: CASSDRVGYEQYF.

The genes are TRBV18 and TRBJ2-3; D is ambiguous. The germline V gene has CDR1 KGHSH and CDR2 LQKENI. Trimming took 3 bases from V and 2 from J, leaving 12 bases between them. The CDR3 has 15 amino acids. CDR3 loop: CASSPEQRITDTQYF. CDR3 DNA: TGTGCCAGCTCACCCGAACAGCGAATCACAGATACGCAGTATTTT.

This clonotype was recorded at least ten times. V usage is TRBV20-1 and J usage is TRBJ2-3; D gene ambiguous. This CDR3 spans 15 amino acids. Trimming cost V 1 base and J 4 bases, with 15 bases left between them. The germline CDR1 and CDR2 sequences are DFQATT and SNEGSKA (reference sequence). The CDR3 sequence is CSARGLRRVADTQYF. The CDR3, as DNA: TGCAGTGCTAGAGGGCTAAGGCGAGTAGCAGATACGCAGTATTTT.

The gene calls are TRBV19 and TRBJ2-5; D tentatively fits TRBD1 or TRBD2 (6 bases each). Per the germline V gene, CDR1 is LNHDA and CDR2 is SQIVND (reference sequence). Trimming shortened V by 10 bases and J by 5 bases, and 14 bases separated the two germline ends. The CDR3 contains 12 residues. CDR3 in amino acids: CATRGGGETQYF. DNA for the CDR3: TGTGCCACCAGGGGCGGAGGGGAGACCCAGTACTTC.

This clonotype was found a few times. CDR3 nucleotide sequence: TGCGCCAGCAGTGAGTCGAGAGCGGGGGGCCCCTACGAGCAGTACTTC. Translated, it gives CASSESRAGGPYEQYF. The V and J genes are TRBV10-1 and TRBJ2-7, with 9 bases aligning to TRBD2. CDR1 WNHNN and CDR2 SYGVQD come from the germline V gene (reference sequence). The length of the CDR3 is 16 residues. Unmatched junction bases numbered 5, after V lost 0 bases and J lost 2 bases.

The gene calls are TRBV4-3 and TRBJ1-2, with D uncertain. The CDR3 consists of 14 residues. With 0 bases removed from V and 4 bases from J, the gap between germline ends came to 9 bases. The V gene's germline CDR1 is LGHNA and CDR2 YSLEER. CDR3 loop: CASSQETRSYGYTF. The CDR3 DNA is TGCGCCAGCAGCCAAGAGACTAGAAGCTATGGCTACACCTTC.

CDR3 in DNA: TGTGCCAGCAGTGAACGGGGACAGGGTATTGGGTCCTCCAATTCACCCCTCCACTTT. It yields the protein CASSERGQGIGSSNSPLHF. The chain has TRBV6-1 and TRBJ1-6; 9 nucleotides agree with TRBD1. Unmatched junction bases numbered 15, after V lost 2 bases and J lost 7 bases. Germline values: CDR1 MNHNS, CDR2 SASEGT. The CDR3 spans 19 residues.

This chain uses TRBV2 with TRBJ2-3; 10 bases are a match to TRBD2. The CDR3 has 15 residues. V lost 9 bases, J lost 1 base, and 7 bases stayed unmatched. CDR1 is SNHLY, CDR2 FYNNEI, per germline. CDR3 DNA sequence: TGTGCCAGTGGGGGGCTAGCGGGAGGCACAGATACGCAGTATTTT. Translating gives CASGGLAGGTDTQYF. Based on the CDR3 plus reference TRBV2 and TRBJ2-3, the full variable domain is EPEVTQTPSHQVTQMGQEVILRCVPISNHLYFYWYRQILGQKVEFLVSFYNNEISEKSEIFDDQFSVERPDGSNFTLKIRSTKLEDSAMYFCASGGLAGGTDTQYFGPGTRLTVL.

The gene calls are TRBV28 and TRBJ1-2, with 8 bases matching TRBD1. With V trimmed by 6 bases and J by 8 bases, 5 bases remained unmatched. This CDR3 comprises 12 residues. CDR1 and CDR2 from the germline V gene are MDHEN and SYDVKM. The CDR3 DNA sequence: TGTGCCAGCAGCCGACAGGGGATGGGCTACACCTTC. Residues: CASSRQGMGYTF.

The sample holds many counts of this clonotype. The chain carries TRBV2 and TRBJ1-2; 7 bases align to TRBD1. Germline trimming cut 3 bases from V and 2 bases from J; bases unmatched to any gene: 12. Germline V gene data show CDR1 as SNHLY and CDR2 as FYNNEI. The CDR3 totals 17 residues. The CDR3 sequence is CASSDARGHKENYGYTF. CDR3 bases: TGTGCCAGCAGTGATGCGAGGGGGCATAAAGAAAACTATGGCTACACCTTC.